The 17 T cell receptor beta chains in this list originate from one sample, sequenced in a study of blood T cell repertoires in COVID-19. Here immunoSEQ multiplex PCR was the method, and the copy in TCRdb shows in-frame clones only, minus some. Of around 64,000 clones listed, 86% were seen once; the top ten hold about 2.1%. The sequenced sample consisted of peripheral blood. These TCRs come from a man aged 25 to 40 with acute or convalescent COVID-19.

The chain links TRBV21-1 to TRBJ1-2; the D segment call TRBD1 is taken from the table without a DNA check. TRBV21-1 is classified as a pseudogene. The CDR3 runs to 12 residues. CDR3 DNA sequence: TGTGCCAGCATCTCAGGGGTAGGGGGCTACACCTTC. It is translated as CASISGVGGYTF.

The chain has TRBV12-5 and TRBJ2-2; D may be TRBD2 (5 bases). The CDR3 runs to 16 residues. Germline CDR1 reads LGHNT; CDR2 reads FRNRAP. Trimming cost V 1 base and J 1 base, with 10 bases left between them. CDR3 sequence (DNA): TGTGCTAGTGGTTTGGCTTGGAGCGGGAACACCGGGGAGCTGTTTTTT. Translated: CASGLAWSGNTGELFF.

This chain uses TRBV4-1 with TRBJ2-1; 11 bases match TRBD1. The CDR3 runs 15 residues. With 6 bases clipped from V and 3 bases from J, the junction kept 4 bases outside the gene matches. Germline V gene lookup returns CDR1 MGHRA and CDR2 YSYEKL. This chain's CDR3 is CASSPGTGGYNEQFF. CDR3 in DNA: TGCGCCAGCAGTCCCGGGACAGGGGGCTACAATGAGCAGTTCTTC.

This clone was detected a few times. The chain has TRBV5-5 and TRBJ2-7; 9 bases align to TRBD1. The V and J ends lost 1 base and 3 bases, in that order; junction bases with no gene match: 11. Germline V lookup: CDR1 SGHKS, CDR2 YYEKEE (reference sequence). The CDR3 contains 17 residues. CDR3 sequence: CASSLSLGQGKNYEQYF. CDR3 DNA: TGTGCCAGCAGCTTGTCCCTTGGACAGGGGAAAAACTACGAGCAGTACTTC.

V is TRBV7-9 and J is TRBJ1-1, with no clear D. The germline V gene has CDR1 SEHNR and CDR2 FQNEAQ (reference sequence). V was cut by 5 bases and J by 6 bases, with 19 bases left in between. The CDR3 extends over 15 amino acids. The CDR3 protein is CASSPSLGRVPEAFF. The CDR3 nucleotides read TGTGCCAGCAGCCCCAGCTTAGGGCGGGTTCCTGAAGCTTTCTTT. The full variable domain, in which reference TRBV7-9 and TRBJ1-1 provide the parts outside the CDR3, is DTGVSQNPRHKITKRGQNVTFRCDPISEHNRLYWYRQTLGQGPEFLTYFQNEAQLEKSRLLSDRFSAERPKGSFSTLEIQRTEQGDSAMYLCASSPSLGRVPEAFFGQGTRLTVV.

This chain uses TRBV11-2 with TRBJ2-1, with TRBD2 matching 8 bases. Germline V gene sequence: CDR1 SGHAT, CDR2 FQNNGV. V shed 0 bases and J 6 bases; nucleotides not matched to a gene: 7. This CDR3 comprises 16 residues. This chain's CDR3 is CASSLEPSGLRNEQFF. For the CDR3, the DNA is TGTGCCAGCAGCTTAGAGCCTAGCGGGTTACGCAATGAGCAGTTCTTC.

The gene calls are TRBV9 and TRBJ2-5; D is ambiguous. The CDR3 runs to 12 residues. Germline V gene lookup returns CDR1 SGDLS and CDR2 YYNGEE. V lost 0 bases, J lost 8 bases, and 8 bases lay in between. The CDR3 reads CASSVDGETQYF. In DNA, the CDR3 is TGTGCCAGCAGCGTAGATGGAGAAACCCAGTACTTC.

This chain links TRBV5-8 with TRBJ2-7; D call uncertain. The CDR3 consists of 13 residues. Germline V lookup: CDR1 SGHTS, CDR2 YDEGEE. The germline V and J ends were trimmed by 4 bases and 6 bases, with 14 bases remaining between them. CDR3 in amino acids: CASSLSQTAEQYV. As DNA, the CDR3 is TGTGCCAGCAGCCTGTCACAGACGGCCGAGCAGTACGTC.

As DNA, the CDR3 is TGTGCCAGCAGCTTGGCTGGGACAGCACGGGGGGGCTACACCTTC. Its protein product is CASSLAGTARGGYTF. V and J are TRBV5-4 and TRBJ1-2; 7 bases align to TRBD1. The CDR3 totals 15 residues. The germline CDR1 and CDR2 sequences are SGHNT and YYREEE (reference sequence). V dropped 0 bases and J dropped 8; count of bases not matched to a gene: 10. The entire variable domain, with the rest obtained from reference TRBV5-4 and TRBJ1-2, is as follows: ETGVTQSPTHLIKTRGQQVTLRCSSQSGHNTVSWYQQALGQGPQFIFQYYREEENGRGNFPPRFSGLQFPNYSSELNVNALELDDSALYLCASSLAGTARGGYTFGSGTRLTVV.

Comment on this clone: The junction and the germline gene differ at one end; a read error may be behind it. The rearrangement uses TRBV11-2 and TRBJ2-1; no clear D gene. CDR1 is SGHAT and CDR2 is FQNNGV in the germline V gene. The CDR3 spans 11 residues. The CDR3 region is CASSFYNGQFF. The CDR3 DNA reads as TGTGCCAGCAGCTTTTACAATGGGCAGTTCTTC.

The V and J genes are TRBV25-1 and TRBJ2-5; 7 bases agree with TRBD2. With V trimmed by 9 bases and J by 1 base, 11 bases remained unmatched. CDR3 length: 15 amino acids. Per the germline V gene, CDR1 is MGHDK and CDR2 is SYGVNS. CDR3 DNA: TGTGCCAGTGCGGGGAGGGTGGGGCTCCAAGAGACCCAGTACTTC. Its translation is CASAGRVGLQETQYF. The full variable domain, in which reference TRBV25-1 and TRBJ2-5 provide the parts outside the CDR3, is EADIYQTPRYLVIGTGKKITLECSQTMGHDKMYWYQQDPGMELHLIHYSYGVNSTEKGDLSSESTVSRIRTEHFPLTLESARPSHTSQYLCASAGRVGLQETQYFGPGTRLLVL.

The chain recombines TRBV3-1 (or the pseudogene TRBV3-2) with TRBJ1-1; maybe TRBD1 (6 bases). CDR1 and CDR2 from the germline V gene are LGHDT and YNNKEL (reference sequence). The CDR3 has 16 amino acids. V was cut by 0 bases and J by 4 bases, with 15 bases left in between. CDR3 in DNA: TGTGCCAGCAGCCAAGAGGGGGCAGGTCGTATCACTGAAGCTTTCTTT. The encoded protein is CASSQEGAGRITEAFF.

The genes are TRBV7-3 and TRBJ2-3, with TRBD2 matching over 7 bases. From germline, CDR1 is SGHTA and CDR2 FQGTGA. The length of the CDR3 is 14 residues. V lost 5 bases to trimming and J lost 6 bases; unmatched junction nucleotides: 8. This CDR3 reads CASSPQRGADTQYF. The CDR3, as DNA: TGTGCCAGCAGCCCCCAGCGGGGAGCGGATACGCAGTATTTT.

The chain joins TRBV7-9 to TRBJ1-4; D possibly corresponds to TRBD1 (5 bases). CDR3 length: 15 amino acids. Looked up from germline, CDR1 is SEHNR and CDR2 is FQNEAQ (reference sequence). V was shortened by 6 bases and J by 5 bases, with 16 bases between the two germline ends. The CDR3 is CASRLDTGENEKLFF. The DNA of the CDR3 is TGTGCCAGCAGACTCGACACGGGGGAGAATGAAAAACTGTTTTTT.

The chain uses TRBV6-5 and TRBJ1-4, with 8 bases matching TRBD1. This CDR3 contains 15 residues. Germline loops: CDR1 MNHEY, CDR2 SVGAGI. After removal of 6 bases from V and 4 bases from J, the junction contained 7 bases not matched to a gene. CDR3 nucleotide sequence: TGTGCCAGCAGCGGGGGACAGGCGTTTAATGAAAAACTGTTTTTT. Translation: CASSGGQAFNEKLFF.

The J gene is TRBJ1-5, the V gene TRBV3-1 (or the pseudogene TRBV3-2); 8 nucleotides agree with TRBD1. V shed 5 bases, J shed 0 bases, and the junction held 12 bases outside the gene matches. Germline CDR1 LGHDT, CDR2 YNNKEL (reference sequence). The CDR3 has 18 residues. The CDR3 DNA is TGTGCCAGCAGCTCACAAACTCCAGGGGGCCATAGCAATCAGCCCCAGCATTTT. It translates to CASSSQTPGGHSNQPQHF.

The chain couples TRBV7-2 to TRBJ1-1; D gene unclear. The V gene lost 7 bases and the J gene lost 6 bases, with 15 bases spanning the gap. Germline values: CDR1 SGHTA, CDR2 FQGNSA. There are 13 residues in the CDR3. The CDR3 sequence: CASTPIPGSEAFF. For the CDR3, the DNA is TGTGCCAGCACCCCAATCCCGGGTTCTGAAGCTTTCTTT.